This T cell receptor beta chain was identified during a study of blood T cell repertoires in COVID-19. The method was immunoSEQ multiplex PCR; TCRdb's version includes in-frame clones alone and lacks a portion of them. This repertoire shows hundreds of thousands of clones, about 91% found once; its top ten account for approximately 6.6%. This CDR3 is built from 14 residues. Trimming removed 2 bases from V and 3 bases from J, with 11 bases in between. The germline gives CDR1 KGHSH, CDR2 LQKENI. Sequencing used peripheral blood. This TCR was recovered from a woman in her thirties who had recovered from COVID-19. This chain links TRBV18 with TRBJ2-7; D is possibly TRBD2 (6 bases). The CDR3 coding sequence is TGTGCCAGCTCACCAGCGGGGCAGGGCTACGAGCAGTACTTC. Protein sequence: CASSPAGQGYEQYF.